This T cell receptor (beta chain) derives from a study of memory CD4+ T cells and cytomegalovirus serostatus (dated by TCRdb to between 2017 and 2020). At the level of the whole study: The roughly 33 healthy Belgian adults in the cohort included 9 who were CMV seropositive and roughly 25 who were CMV seronegative. The study sequenced CD4+ memory TCRbeta repertoires of a Belgian cohort with known cytomegalovirus serostatus to replicate a published TCR-based CMV serostatus classifier.

As concerns this clone: Which antigen it targets is not known. No per-base quality is available; no much larger clone lies one base away.

Results and caveats for the whole study, not just this receptor: Unlike the original study, which covered naive and memory CD4+ and CD8+ populations, the Belgian study sequenced only CD4+CD45RO+ memory cells. Of fewer than 200 previously reported CMV-associated TCRbeta sequences, approximately 70 appeared in the CD4+ memory repertoires, each in one to five individuals. Results were interpreted as suggesting that the CMV-associated TCR signature is largely present in the CD4+ memory repertoire. CMV serostatus prediction reached a median bootstrapped AUC of approximately 0.96 with the original framework and around 0.91 with a US-trained random forest. On the Belgian cohort, the classifier built on the original framework reached a median bootstrapped AUC of nearly 0.96, with a 95% CI of 0.76-1.00.

CDR1 is given as SGHVS and CDR2 as FQNEAQ, both from the germline V gene. Trimming costs V 2 bases and J 0 bases, and their ends lie 26 bases apart. CDR3 length: 21 amino acids, cysteine to phenylalanine. The sequence is cut down to CDR3 DNA, 63 bases in frame from base 1. The Quick-DNA Microprep Kit was used to extract genomic DNA from the sorted cells. TCRbeta DNA was amplified with the immunoSEQ hsTCRbeta kit following the manufacturer's protocol. TCRbeta libraries were sequenced on an Illumina MiSeq instrument. Turning to the authors' computational methods: Removing out-of-frame sequences left some 2,200,000 distinct TCRbeta sequences, an average of approximately 61,000 per individual. Two values were used to score each individual: the count of under 200 previously reported CMV-associated TCRbeta sequences and the total count of productive distinct TCRbeta sequences. A beta-binomial model was reimplemented in Python, and scikit-learn random forests with default parameters were trained on data from the US cohort. Classifier performance on the Belgian cohort was summarized as median AUC with percentile confidence intervals calculated over 10,000 bootstrap iterations. Entries here come from immuneACCESS through TCRdb and include only in-frame sequences with V and J called. Some clones fail to appear in such tables; in the studies checked, an unresolved V gene covers under half of the shortfall, and the cause of the remainder is unknown. D and trimming come from the DNA, and the V and J calls and clone size come from that table. The sample table contains 50,000 to 65,000 clones; only one count was recorded for around 80% of them. About 1.5% of the sample lies in the top ten.

Single viable CD3+CD4+CD8-CD45RO+ cells were sorted as memory CD4+ T cells on a FACSAria II. To determine CMV serostatus, a Roche Elecsys assay was used that detects serum IgG against CMV pp150, pp28, p38 and p52. After the samples were thawed, total CD4+ T cells were enriched through positive selection using CD4 magnetic microbeads. The samples came from a different study that was designed specifically to examine the CD4+ T cell memory repertoire. Peripheral blood mononuclear cells were isolated and cryopreserved following standard operating procedures; serum was stored at -80 °C. CD3-PerCP (BW264/56), CD4-APC (RPA-T4), CD45RO-PE (UCHT1) and CD8-Pacific Orange (3B5) antibodies were used for staining, and non-viable cells were excluded with Sytox blue.

This chain is built from TRBV7-8 and TRBJ1-3; the D gene identity is not certain. This TCR was sampled from an adult in good health and CMV-seropositive. Sample: memory CD4+ T cells from blood. The DNA is TGTGCCAGCAGCTTATTCTCACGGCAGCGCGAACGGTCGGGCTCTGGAAACACCATATATTTT. This is translated as CASSLFSRQRERSGSGNTIYF.